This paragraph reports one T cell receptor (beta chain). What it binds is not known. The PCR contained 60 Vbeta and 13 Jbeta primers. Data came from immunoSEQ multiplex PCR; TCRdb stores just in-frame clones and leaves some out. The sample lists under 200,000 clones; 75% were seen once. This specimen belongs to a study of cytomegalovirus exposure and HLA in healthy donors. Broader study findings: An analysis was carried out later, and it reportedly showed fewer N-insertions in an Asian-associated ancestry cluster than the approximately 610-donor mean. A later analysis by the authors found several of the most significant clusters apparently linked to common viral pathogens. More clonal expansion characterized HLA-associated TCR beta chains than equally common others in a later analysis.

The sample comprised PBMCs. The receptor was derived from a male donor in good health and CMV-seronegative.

CDR3 amino acids: CASSLGDANTGELFF. In nucleotides, the CDR3 is TGCGCCAGCAGCCTCGGGGATGCGAACACCGGGGAGCTGTTTTTT. The chain employs TRBV5-1 and TRBJ2-2; D may be TRBD2 (5 bases). Germline loops: CDR1 SGHRS, CDR2 YFSETQ. CDR3 size: 15 residues. Trimming cost V 4 bases and J 0 bases, with 10 bases left between them. The full variable domain, completed using reference TRBV5-1 and TRBJ2-2, is KAGVTQTPRYLIKTRGQQVTLSCSPISGHRSVSWYQQTPGQGLQFLFEYFSETQRNKGNFPGRFSGRQFSNSRSEMNVSTLELGDSALYLCASSLGDANTGELFFGEGSRLTVL.